The present T cell receptor (beta chain) was sequenced within a study of regulatory T cells in long-lasting Graves disease. Arm-PCR of CDR3 regions and iRepertoire HTBI primers were the basis on which TCR beta libraries were built. Each CDR3 protein is one row after TCRdb ran MiXCR on the multiplex PCR reads. This sample carries around 230,000 distinct CDR3 sequences, around 20% of them seen once, and the ten largest clones take roughly 23%. This sample's time point: newly diagnosed GD, antithyroid drugs for less than 3 months. There was RNA extracted from PBMCs, and the TCR library was made from it. With 5 bases clipped from V and 10 bases from J, the junction kept 6 bases outside the gene matches. Germline V gene sequence: CDR1 MNHEY, CDR2 SMNVEV (reference sequence). This CDR3 spans 13 amino acids. The table lists this clonotype with many counts. Its antigen is unknown. Points from the study as a whole: Among samples with persistent disease, TRBV28, TRBJ1-2 and TRBJ2-5 were favored.

The rearrangement uses TRBV27 and TRBJ1-5, with 9 bases identical to TRBD1. Sequencing used peripheral blood mononuclear cells (PBMCs), obtained at new diagnosis, from a patient treated with antithyroid drugs. This receptor was obtained from a female donor with Graves disease. As DNA, the CDR3 is TGTGCCAGCAGTCCGCGGGACAGGGAACCCCAGCATTTT. Translation gives CASSPRDREPQHF.